The present T cell receptor beta chain was sequenced within a study of OX40 agonist ivuxolimab in advanced cancers. With regard to this clone: The antigen is undetermined.

Profiled with immunoSEQ multiplex PCR; TCRdb holds only in-frame clones, not every one. Of fewer than 20,000 clones detected, 84% appear once; the ten largest clones hold roughly 72%. Study-wide points: Among patients with partial responses at 0.1-3.0 mg/kg, clonal expansion was among the lowest.

This CDR3 has 13 residues. Trimming removed 5 bases at V and 5 bases at J, with 13 bases between. Germline lookup yields CDR1 LNHDA and CDR2 SQIVND (reference sequence). The gene calls are TRBV19 and TRBJ2-7, with D possibly matching TRBD1 (5 bases). The sequence came from an adult with an advanced solid tumor such as melanoma, head and neck, liver or kidney cancer. The sample was CD4+ or CD8+ T cells sorted from blood, taken in a trial of the OX40 agonist ivuxolimab. CDR3: CASSSTQQDEQYF. CDR3 bases: TGTGCCAGTAGTTCCACCCAACAGGACGAGCAGTACTTC.